The clone carrying this TCR beta chain appeared many times. Antigen: not known. Active moderate-to-severe ophthalmopathy, Clinical Activity Score at least 3, NOSPECS at least 4, under 3 months' duration. Those patients with uncontrolled infection, other autoimmune disease, pregnancy or lactation were excluded. The authors obtained PBMCs from 10 ml of fresh peripheral blood. RNA transcripts provided the source from which TCR beta CDR3 regions were amplified. First-round RT-PCR targeting the TCR CDR3 was performed with the HTBI primer set. Via MiXCR, TCRdb re-called the multiplex PCR reads, giving one row per CDR3 protein. The sample holds 400,000 to 600,000 distinct CDR3 sequences, 15% to 20% seen once. These data belong to a study of T cells in Graves' hyperthyroidism and ophthalmopathy. General study points: Model-based prediction identified ophthalmopathy a median around 6.5 months prior to its onset.

The receptor comes from a woman aged 25-40 years with Graves' ophthalmopathy. The sequenced sample was blood.

The CDR3 region is CSASSPDSPYGYTF. CDR3 nucleotides: TGCAGTGCTAGTTCCCCCGACAGCCCCTATGGCTACACCTTC. The gene calls are TRBV20-1 and TRBJ1-2; weak D call: TRBD1 (5 bases). CDR1 and CDR2 (germline): DFQATT, SNEGSKA (reference sequence). There are 14 residues in the CDR3. Trimming removed 3 bases from V and 4 bases from J, with 15 bases in between.